The 6 T cell receptor beta chains reported below all come from one sample, sequenced in a study of blood T cells in healthy people across ages. Then a second PCR, running roughly 7 to 11 cycles, was carried out with a sample-barcoded 5' primer and a J-beta primer mix. Each CDR3 protein is one row after TCRdb ran MiXCR on the 5' RACE reads. Among 1.5 million to 2 million distinct CDR3 sequences listed, roughly 49% were seen once. The sample taken for sequencing was blood. The source of these receptors is a woman in her thirties or forties in good health.

There are a few counts of this clonotype. CDR3 amino acids: CSAERSGGNEQFF. The CDR3 DNA reads TGCAGCGCCGAAAGGTCAGGGGGCAATGAGCAGTTCTTC. The chain uses TRBV29-1 and TRBJ2-1; 7 bases fit TRBD1. The CDR3 runs 13 residues. Germline V gives CDR1 SQVTM, CDR2 ANQGSEA. Trimming removed 7 bases from V and 6 bases from J; junction bases left unmatched: 9.

The rearrangement joins TRBV20-1 to TRBJ2-5, with 11 positions matching TRBD1. This CDR3 has 14 amino acids. After removal of 6 bases from V and 0 bases from J, the junction contained 3 bases not matched to a gene. Germline lookup yields CDR1 DFQATT and CDR2 SNEGSKA (reference sequence). CDR3 region: CSAWDRGYQETQYF. CDR3 nucleotide sequence: TGCAGTGCCTGGGACAGGGGGTACCAAGAGACCCAGTACTTC.

This chain uses TRBV2 with TRBJ2-7; TRBD1 might be the D (5 bases). CDR1 is SNHLY, CDR2 FYNNEI, per germline. V lost 6 bases and J 0 bases, leaving 12 bases between the germline ends. The CDR3 sequence is 14 residues long. The CDR3 here is CASSEAGYSYEQYF. The DNA of the CDR3 is TGTGCCAGCAGCGAGGCAGGGTACTCCTACGAGCAGTACTTC. Based on the CDR3 plus reference TRBV2 and TRBJ2-7, the full variable domain is EPEVTQTPSHQVTQMGQEVILRCVPISNHLYFYWYRQILGQKVEFLVSFYNNEISEKSEIFDDQFSVERPDGSNFTLKIRSTKLEDSAMYFCASSEAGYSYEQYFGPGTRLTVT.

This clonotype was counted a single time. The chain links TRBV20-1 to TRBJ2-5; D gene ambiguous. CDR3 length: 12 residues. Trimming cost V 6 bases and J 4 bases, with 12 bases left between them. Germline CDR1 and CDR2: DFQATT and SNEGSKA (reference sequence). The CDR3 spells CSALPNPETQYF. The CDR3 region has the DNA TGCAGTGCCCTCCCAAACCCAGAGACCCAGTACTTC.

The chain couples TRBV6-2 or TRBV6-3 to TRBJ2-1, with 9 bases that match TRBD1. The CDR3 totals 14 residues. Trimming at V came to 6 bases and at J to 10 bases, leaving 10 bases not matched to a gene. Germline assignment: CDR1 MNHEY and CDR2 SVGEGT. The CDR3 coding sequence is TGTGCCAGCAGGGACAGGGGTGAAGCCTACGAGCAGTTCTTC. Translating it yields CASRDRGEAYEQFF.

This clonotype was seen many times. The V call is TRBV14, the J call TRBJ2-7; D gene ambiguous. Germline V gene data show CDR1 as SGHDN and CDR2 as FVKESK. This CDR3 comprises 13 residues. The V end was cut by 1 base, the J end by 1 base, with 5 bases between. This chain's CDR3 is CASSQVSSYEQYF. DNA for the CDR3: TGTGCCAGCAGCCAAGTCTCTTCCTACGAGCAGTACTTC.